The entry below gives a single T cell receptor beta chain sequence along with its context. Per the study methods: Amplified reference gene primers provided the basis for estimating nucleated cell counts. Using immunoSEQ multiplex PCR, the repertoire was profiled, and TCRdb retains in-frame clones only, with some absent. V, J and clone size derive from that table, while D and trimming were established from the DNA sequence. Altogether fewer than 350,000 clones are present, 86% being singletons, with the ten largest covering less than 15%. The sample comes from a study of blood T cell repertoires in COVID-19. In the study overall: Acute and convalescent COVID-19 samples came from the United States, Italy and Spain. Sources were T cells, B-cell-depleted T cells, or PBMCs; the material itself was cDNA or gDNA.

Followed longitudinally, the Seattle patients had been enrolled during active infection. Germline V lookup: CDR1 MNHEY, CDR2 SMNVEV (reference sequence). Between the trimmed V and J ends, which lost 6 bases and 4 bases, there was a span of 13 bases. The CDR3 runs 13 residues. Input material: peripheral blood. V usage is TRBV27 and J usage is TRBJ2-7; possible D gene TRBD1, 5 bases. The receptor was isolated from a woman under 40 with COVID-19, enrolled during active disease. The CDR3 coding sequence is TGTGCCAGCAGCTACAGGCTAGAGTACGAGCAGTACTTC. This translates into CASSYRLEYEQYF.